Each of the 11 T cell receptor beta chains below was sequenced from the same sample in a study of shared clonotypes between healthy human individuals. Assay used: immunoSEQ multiplex PCR; TCRdb lists only in-frame clones, some missing. Here the sample spans about 2 million clones, approximately 94% being singletons. Only CD45RO-negative cells positively selected for CCR7 counted as naive CD8 cells, so terminally differentiated effector memory CD45RA+ cells were excluded. Sequencing used naive CD8+ T cells sorted from blood. Receptors originate from a man aged 18 to 29 in good health.

On this clone: The same CDR3 also results from other DNA sequences found in this sample. The V gene is TRBV5-4, the J gene TRBJ2-7; D may be TRBD1 or TRBD2 (5 bases each). The CDR3 consists of 13 residues. Trimming removed 1 base from V and 4 bases from J, with 9 bases in between. Germline CDR1 and CDR2: SGHNT and YYREEE (reference sequence). CDR3 loop: CASSLWGGYEQYF. CDR3 nucleotides: TGTGCCAGCAGCTTGTGGGGCGGGTACGAGCAGTACTTC.

The chain has TRBV14 and TRBJ2-7; 9 bases are shared with TRBD1. CDR3 length: 14 residues. Germline V gives CDR1 SGHDN, CDR2 FVKESK. Unmatched junction bases numbered 5, after V lost 3 bases and J lost 5 bases. CDR3 nucleotides: TGTGCCAGCAGCCACTGGACAGGGGAAAACGAGCAGTACTTC. Encoded protein: CASSHWTGENEQYF. The entire variable domain, with the rest obtained from reference TRBV14 and TRBJ2-7, is as follows: EAGVTQFPSHSVIEKGQTVTLRCDPISGHDNLYWYRRVMGKEIKFLLHFVKESKQDESGMPNNRFLAERTGGTYSTLKVQPAELEDSGVYFCASSHWTGENEQYFGPGTRLTVT.

The V call is TRBV6-1, the J call TRBJ2-5; D is undetermined. This CDR3 is 13 amino acids long. Germline V CDR1 and CDR2: MNHNS, SASEGT. V was pared by 6 bases and J by 5 bases, with 13 bases between. This CDR3 is CASSPWSGETQYF. The CDR3 DNA follows: TGTGCCAGCAGCCCCTGGTCCGGTGAGACCCAGTACTTC.

The chain employs TRBV4-1 and TRBJ2-7; the D is unclear. Germline CDR1 is MGHRA and CDR2 is YSYEKL. The CDR3 extends over 13 amino acids. Trimming stripped 0 bases from V and 6 bases from J, with 9 bases between. The CDR3 DNA reads TGCGCCAGCAGCCAAGATCCCCATCCCGAGCAGTACTTC. It encodes CASSQDPHPEQYF.

This chain links TRBV9 with TRBJ1-2; D gene unclear. Trimming removed 3 bases at V and 6 bases at J, with 9 bases between. The CDR3 extends over 12 amino acids. CDR1 and CDR2 (germline): SGDLS, YYNGEE. CDR3 bases: TGTGCCAGCAGCGGCGATACCCATGGCTACACCTTC. This sequence encodes CASSGDTHGYTF.

The J gene is TRBJ2-7, the V gene TRBV27; unclear D gene. The germline CDR1 and CDR2 sequences are MNHEY and SMNVEV (reference sequence). The CDR3 is 15 amino acids. Trimming left V 7 bases short and J 1 base short, with 17 bases between. CDR3 protein: CASTSTKDDSYEQYF. The DNA of the CDR3 is TGTGCCAGCACGTCGACAAAGGACGATTCCTACGAGCAGTACTTC.

The chain employs TRBV11-2 and TRBJ2-7; 10 nucleotides align to TRBD2. In germline, CDR1 is SGHAT, CDR2 FQNNGV. V was pared by 5 bases and J by 2 bases, with 9 bases of the junction left unmatched. This CDR3 has 16 residues. CDR3 in amino acids: CASSPDSGGLTYEQYF. In DNA form, the CDR3 reads TGTGCCAGCAGCCCCGATAGCGGGGGGCTAACCTACGAGCAGTACTTC.

The chain links TRBV4-1 to TRBJ1-5; no clear D. V was pared by 0 bases and J by 7 bases, with 10 bases between. Germline-derived CDR1 and CDR2 are MGHRA and YSYEKL. The CDR3 sequence is 14 residues long. CDR3 DNA sequence: TGCGCCAGCAGCCAAGAAGGGCCAAGGCAGCCCCAGCATTTT. As protein: CASSQEGPRQPQHF.

J is TRBJ2-7 and V is TRBV5-1; the D gene is possibly TRBD1 (6 bases). Between the trimmed V and J ends, which lost 0 bases and 1 base, there was a span of 11 bases. CDR1 is SGHRS, CDR2 YFSETQ, per germline. This CDR3 contains 15 residues. CDR3 nucleotide sequence: TGCGCCAGCAGCTTGGACAGGGTAGAGTCCTACGAGCAGTACTTC. Translating it yields CASSLDRVESYEQYF.

V and J are TRBV6-5 and TRBJ2-1; 8 nucleotides match TRBD2. CDR3 length equals 12 residues. Germline CDR1 MNHEY, CDR2 SVGAGI. Trimming at V came to 6 bases and at J to 13 bases, leaving 8 bases not matched to a gene. As DNA, the CDR3 is TGTGCCAGCAGCCCGGGGGGGCCCGCTCAGTTCTTC. Translating gives CASSPGGPAQFF.

The genes are TRBV6-5 and TRBJ2-1, with D perhaps TRBD1 or TRBD2 (5 bases each). The CDR3 has 13 residues. V gave up 4 bases and J gave up 6 bases, with 10 bases separating them. The germline V gene has CDR1 MNHEY and CDR2 SVGAGI. The CDR3 nucleotides are TGTGCCAGCAGTTCGGCGAGGGGCAATGAGCAGTTCTTC. Residues: CASSSARGNEQFF.